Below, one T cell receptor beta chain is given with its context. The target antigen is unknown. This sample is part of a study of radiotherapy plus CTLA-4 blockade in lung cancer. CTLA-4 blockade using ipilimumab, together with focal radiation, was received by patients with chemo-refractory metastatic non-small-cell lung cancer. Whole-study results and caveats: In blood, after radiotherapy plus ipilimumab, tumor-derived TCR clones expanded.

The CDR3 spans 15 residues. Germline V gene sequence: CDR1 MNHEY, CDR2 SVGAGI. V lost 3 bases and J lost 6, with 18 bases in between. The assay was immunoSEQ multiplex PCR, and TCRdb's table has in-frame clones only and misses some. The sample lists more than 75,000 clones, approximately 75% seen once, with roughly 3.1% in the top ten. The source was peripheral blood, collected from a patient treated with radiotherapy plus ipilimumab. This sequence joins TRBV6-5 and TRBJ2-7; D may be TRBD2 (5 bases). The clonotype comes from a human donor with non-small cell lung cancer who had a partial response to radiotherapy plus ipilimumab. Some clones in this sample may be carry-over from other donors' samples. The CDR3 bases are TGTGCCAGCAGTTATAGCCCGAGAGGGAAGGGCGAGCAGTACTTC. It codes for CASSYSPRGKGEQYF.